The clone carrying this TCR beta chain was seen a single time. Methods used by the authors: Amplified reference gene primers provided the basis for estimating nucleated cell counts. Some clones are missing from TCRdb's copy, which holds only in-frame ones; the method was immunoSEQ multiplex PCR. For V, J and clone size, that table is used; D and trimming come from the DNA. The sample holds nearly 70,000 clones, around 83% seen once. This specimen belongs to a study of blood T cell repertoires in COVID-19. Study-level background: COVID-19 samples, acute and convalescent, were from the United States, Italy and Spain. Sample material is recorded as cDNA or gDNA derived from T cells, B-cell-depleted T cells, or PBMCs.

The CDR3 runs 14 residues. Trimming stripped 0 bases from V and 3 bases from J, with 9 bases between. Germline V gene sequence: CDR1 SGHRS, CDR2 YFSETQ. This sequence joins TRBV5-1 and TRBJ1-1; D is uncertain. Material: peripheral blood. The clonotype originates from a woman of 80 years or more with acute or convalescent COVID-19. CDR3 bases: TGCGCCAGCAGCTTGGATTCCACGGACACTGAAGCTTTCTTT. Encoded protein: CASSLDSTDTEAFF.